A single sample gave rise to the 14 T cell receptor beta chains below, sequenced in a study of early T cells in non-severe SARS-CoV-2 infection. Using its own MiXCR run on the 5' RACE reads, TCRdb lists one record per CDR3 protein. The table shows tens of thousands of distinct CDR3 sequences, with around 10% occurring only once. Here the sequenced sample was whole blood, taken at baseline. Receptor source: an adult who was a healthcare worker with PCR-confirmed SARS-CoV-2 infection or an uninfected control (not recorded which).

The chain links TRBV11-2 to TRBJ1-1, with D possibly being TRBD1 (5 bases). Germline CDR1 SGHAT, CDR2 FQNNGV. Trimming took off 7 bases at V and 1 base at J, with 13 bases between the two ends. This CDR3 has 14 residues. In nucleotides, the CDR3 is TGTGCCAGCAAGGAGGGACTCCGGAACACTGAAGCTTTCTTT. It yields the protein CASKEGLRNTEAFF.

The chain is built from TRBV12-3 or TRBV12-4 and TRBJ1-5; D uncertain. V was shortened by 6 bases and J by 0 bases, with 9 bases between the two germline ends. The CDR3 is 14 amino acids. The DNA of the CDR3 is TGTGCCAGCAGGAACAGTTATAGCAATCAGCCCCAGCATTTT. Protein: CASRNSYSNQPQHF.

The chain carries TRBV6-1 and TRBJ1-2; 11 bases match TRBD1. Germline V gene data show CDR1 as MNHNS and CDR2 as SASEGT. With V trimmed by 1 base and J by 3 bases, 4 bases remained unmatched. The CDR3 is made up of 16 amino acids. This CDR3 is CASSEGTGGAHYGYTF. DNA for the CDR3: TGTGCCAGCAGTGAAGGGACAGGGGGCGCGCACTATGGCTACACCTTC.

The chain uses TRBV5-1 and TRBJ1-2, with TRBD1 identical over 12 bases. The germline gives CDR1 SGHRS, CDR2 YFSETQ. Trimming cost V 4 bases and J 9 bases; bases outside gene matches: 13. The length of the CDR3 is 16 residues. CDR3 residues: CASSPGDRGRIERYTF. DNA for the CDR3: TGCGCCAGCAGCCCCGGGGACAGGGGGCGAATTGAACGCTACACCTTC.

The rearrangement links TRBV6-5 to TRBJ1-3; D remains ambiguous. Germline-derived CDR1 and CDR2 are MNHEY and SVGAGI. V shed 2 bases and J shed 0 bases, with 8 bases lying between them. The CDR3 contains 15 residues. The CDR3 here is CASSYRGRSGNTIYF. The CDR3 DNA sequence: TGTGCCAGCAGTTACCGCGGTCGCTCTGGAAACACCATATATTTT.

The chain couples TRBV6-2 or TRBV6-3 to TRBJ2-3; D remains unclear. This CDR3 contains 11 residues. Per the germline V gene, CDR1 is MNHEY and CDR2 is SVGEGT. The V and J ends lost 7 bases and 1 base respectively, with 3 bases between them. The chain's CDR3 is CASTGTDTQYF. The CDR3 DNA reads as TGTGCCAGCACCGGCACAGATACGCAGTATTTT.

The chain recombines TRBV12-3 or TRBV12-4 with TRBJ2-1, with 11 positions matching TRBD2. This CDR3 contains 16 residues. V shed 6 bases, J shed 0 bases, and the junction held 4 bases outside the gene matches. Here the CDR3 DNA reads TGTGCCAGCAGGGCGACTAGCGGGGCCTCCTACAATGAGCAGTTCTTC. Translation: CASRATSGASYNEQFF.

This clonotype was counted a few times. The J gene is TRBJ2-5, the V gene TRBV7-9; the D gene could be TRBD1 or TRBD2 (5 bases each). The CDR3 length is 12 residues. The germline gives CDR1 SEHNR, CDR2 FQNEAQ (reference sequence). V was shortened by 0 bases and J by 6 bases, with 5 bases between the two germline ends. CDR3 residues: CASSLAGQTQYF. The CDR3 DNA is TGTGCCAGCAGCTTAGCGGGACAGACCCAGTACTTC.

This clonotype was detected a few times. This chain uses TRBV4-1 with TRBJ2-1, with a tentative D call TRBD2 (7 bases). Germline values: CDR1 MGHRA, CDR2 YSYEKL. The CDR3 has 17 residues. The V end was cut by 4 bases, the J end by 2 bases, with 18 bases between. The CDR3 sequence is CASSPGFGRGPYNEQFF. The CDR3 nucleotides read TGCGCCAGCAGCCCAGGGTTCGGGCGGGGGCCCTACAATGAGCAGTTCTTC.

This clonotype was detected ten times or more. The V call is TRBV7-2, the J call TRBJ2-1, with D possibly being TRBD1 (5 bases). Trimming took off 0 bases at V and 12 bases at J, with 12 bases between the two ends. The CDR3 loop spans 13 amino acids. Germline V lookup: CDR1 SGHTA, CDR2 FQGNSA. The CDR3: CASSLAWAQGQFF. As DNA, the CDR3 is TGTGCCAGCAGCTTAGCGTGGGCCCAGGGGCAGTTCTTC.

This clonotype was detected only a few times. The rearrangement joins TRBV7-9 to TRBJ2-7; D is uncertain. This CDR3 is 13 amino acids long. V lost 5 bases to trimming and J lost 3 bases, with 11 bases between them. Germline-derived CDR1 and CDR2 are SEHNR and FQNEAQ (reference sequence). The CDR3 DNA reads TGTGCCAGCAGCGACCGTGGTTTCTACGAGCAGTACTTC. As protein: CASSDRGFYEQYF.

This clonotype was detected ten times or more. At one end the junction does not follow the germline gene, possibly because of a read error. This chain joins TRBV9 and TRBJ2-1, with 8 bases lining up with TRBD2. This CDR3 is 14 amino acids long. Looked up from germline, CDR1 is SGDLS and CDR2 is YYNGEE. The CDR3 bases are TGTGTCAGCAGCGTAGCGTCCGGGGGGGCCCCGCAGTTCTTC. It specifies CVSSVASGGAPQFF.

As regards this clonotype: The germline gene is not matched at one end of the junction; a read error may be the cause. This chain's CDR3 is CASSHRRDRENTVYF. For the CDR3, the DNA is TGTGCCAGCAGCCACCGAAGAGATCGGGAAAACACCGTATATTTT. V gene TRBV3-1 combines with J gene TRBJ1-3; D ambiguous. The CDR3 is made up of 15 amino acids. Germline CDR1 LGHDT, CDR2 YNNKEL (reference sequence). The variable domain in full, completed from reference TRBV3-1 and TRBJ1-3, reads DTAVSQTPKYLVTQMGNDKSIKCEQNLGHDTMYWYKQDSKKFLKIMFSYNNKELIINETVPNRFSPKSPDKAHLNLHINSLELGDSAVYFCASSHRRDRENTVYFGEGSWLTVV.

The chain couples TRBV4-2 to TRBJ1-1; tentatively, D is TRBD1 (5 bases). CDR3 length: 17 amino acids. CDR1 and CDR2 from the germline V gene are LGHNA and YNFKEQ. Trimming removed 0 bases from V and 11 bases from J, with 25 bases in between. CDR3 nucleotide sequence: TGTGCCAGCAGCCAAGACTTGGGCCAGGGCAAGAAGTTCAGGGCTTTCTTT. This sequence encodes CASSQDLGQGKKFRAFF.